Here is one T cell receptor beta chain with its context. After removal of 9 bases from V and 3 bases from J, the junction contained 9 bases not matched to a gene. Germline lookup yields CDR1 MNHEY and CDR2 SVGAGI. CDR3 length equals 15 residues. This sample stems from a study of blood T cell repertoires in COVID-19. In the study overall: Sites in the United States, Italy and Spain provided acute and convalescent COVID-19 samples. PBMCs, B-cell-depleted T cells, or T cells provided the cDNA or gDNA that made up the material.

Clones were sequenced by immunoSEQ multiplex PCR, and TCRdb holds only the in-frame ones, with some missing. The sample yields about 160,000 clones, 70% to 90% seen once. The receptor's source is a woman aged 70 to 79 with acute or convalescent COVID-19. Sequenced sample: peripheral blood. The chain uses TRBV6-5 and TRBJ2-4; 9 bases agree with TRBD1. In DNA, the CDR3 is TGTGCCAGTACCGGGACAGGGTATCGCAAAAACATTCAGTACTTC. Translation: CASTGTGYRKNIQYF.